These 26 T cell receptor beta chains were sequenced from one sample in a study of molecular identifiers for immune sequencing clone quantification. TCRdb fed the PCR reads into MiXCR, producing one record per CDR3 protein. Here the sample spans under 600,000 distinct CDR3 sequences, roughly a fifth being singletons. The sequenced sample consisted of naive CD8+ T cells from blood, with Jurkat cell RNA spiked in. Subset of the sample: FACS-sorted CD8+CD4-CCR7+CD45RA+ naive T cells. The receptors were gathered from a human donor in good health. Some libraries in this study had Jurkat cell RNA spiked in.

The table lists this clonotype with many counts. The chain is built from TRBV4-1 and TRBJ2-7; maybe TRBD2 (5 bases). V was shortened by 4 bases and J by 2 bases, with 12 bases between the two germline ends. This CDR3 has 14 residues. Germline CDR1 MGHRA, CDR2 YSYEKL. This CDR3 reads CASSPGIGAYEQYF. The CDR3 bases are TGCGCCAGCAGCCCGGGAATAGGCGCCTACGAGCAGTACTTC.

This clonotype showed up many times. The rearrangement links TRBV4-3 to TRBJ2-7; D not resolved. Germline V CDR1 and CDR2: LGHNA, YSLEER. The CDR3 covers 15 residues. V dropped 1 base and J dropped 2 bases, with 12 bases sitting between them. DNA of the CDR3: TGCGCCAGCAGCCAAGGCGTGGACCTGACCTACGAGCAGTACTTC. It codes for CASSQGVDLTYEQYF.

At least ten counts were recorded for this clonotype. The rearrangement uses TRBV28 and TRBJ1-1, with 7 bases lining up with TRBD1. The germline CDR1 and CDR2 sequences are MDHEN and SYDVKM. J lost 2 bases, V lost 6 bases, and 12 bases had no gene match. The CDR3 consists of 16 residues. DNA of the CDR3: TGTGCCAGCAGACCAAACCCCCAGGGGGTCAACACTGAAGCTTTCTTT. Translation gives CASRPNPQGVNTEAFF.

A few counts support this clonotype. The chain carries TRBV28 and TRBJ1-1, with D possibly TRBD1 on 5 matching bases. The CDR3 contains 14 residues. Trimming removed 10 bases from V and 3 bases from J, with 18 bases in between. From germline, CDR1 is MDHEN and CDR2 SYDVKM. In DNA, the CDR3 is TGTGCCACCCAGGGTTTTCGGACCTACACTGAAGCTTTCTTT. Protein: CATQGFRTYTEAFF.

This clonotype has more than one count but fewer than ten. This chain links TRBV27 with TRBJ2-7; 7 bases agree with TRBD1. Germline-derived CDR1 and CDR2 are MNHEY and SMNVEV (reference sequence). CDR3 length: 13 amino acids. With V trimmed by 5 bases and J by 6 bases, 7 bases remained unmatched. The CDR3 reads CASSAGQALEQYF. In nucleotides, the CDR3 is TGTGCCAGCAGTGCTGGACAGGCCCTCGAGCAGTACTTC.

This chain joins TRBV6-2 or TRBV6-3 and TRBJ1-5; possible D gene TRBD1, 6 bases. V was shortened by 4 bases and J by 7 bases, with 11 bases between the two germline ends. The germline CDR1 and CDR2 sequences are MNHEY and SVGEGT. CDR3 length: 13 amino acids. CDR3 sequence (DNA): TGTGCCAGCAGTTTTCAGGGGTACCAGCCCCAGCATTTT. It yields the protein CASSFQGYQPQHF.

This clonotype occurred a few times. The V gene is TRBV4-1, the J gene TRBJ2-3; the match to TRBD2 covers 8 bases. Germline CDR1 MGHRA, CDR2 YSYEKL. The CDR3 has 18 amino acids. V was pared by 4 bases and J by 4 bases, with 16 bases of the junction left unmatched. DNA for the CDR3: TGCGCCAGCAGCCCTAATGCGAGGACTAGCAGGGACCCAGATACGCAGTATTTT. Residues: CASSPNARTSRDPDTQYF.

The chain uses TRBV4-1 and TRBJ1-2; D is undetermined. CDR1 MGHRA and CDR2 YSYEKL come from the germline V gene. V lost 1 base to trimming and J lost 4 bases, with 13 bases between them. The CDR3 totals 15 residues. The CDR3 region is CASSQVGGTPYGYTF. In DNA form, the CDR3 reads TGCGCCAGCAGCCAAGTCGGTGGCACTCCCTATGGCTACACCTTC.

There are many counts of this clonotype. V gene TRBV7-2 combines with J gene TRBJ2-7, with 7 nucleotides matching TRBD2. Germline V CDR1 and CDR2: SGHTA, FQGNSA. This CDR3 region has 16 residues. After removal of 0 bases from V and 4 bases from J, the junction contained 9 bases not matched to a gene. In DNA, the CDR3 is TGTGCCAGCAGCTTAGCGTTCGGGCGGGAGTCATACGAGCAGTACTTC. It encodes CASSLAFGRESYEQYF.

This chain uses TRBV30 with TRBJ2-1; TRBD1 or TRBD2 may be the D gene (5 bases each). The CDR3 contains 15 residues. Germline lookup yields CDR1 GTSNPN and CDR2 SVGIG (reference sequence). V was pared by 3 bases and J by 5 bases, with 17 bases between. The CDR3 reads CAWSKVLRDHNEQFF. CDR3 in DNA: TGTGCCTGGAGCAAAGTCCTCCGGGACCACAATGAGCAGTTCTTC.

This clonotype was observed many times. V gene TRBV6-1 combines with J gene TRBJ1-5; D is unresolved. Germline V gene lookup returns CDR1 MNHNS and CDR2 SASEGT. The length of the CDR3 is 13 residues. Trimming cost V 7 bases and J 5 bases, with 12 bases left between them. For the CDR3, the DNA is TGTGCCAGCAAAGCAGAAAACTATCAGCCCCAGCATTTT. Amino acids: CASKAENYQPQHF.

As for this clonotype: A far larger clone is off by one base, so a read error is likely. CDR3 DNA sequence: TGTGTCAGCAGCCCTAGCGGGAGCTCCTACGAGCAGTACTTC. It is translated as CVSSPSGSSYEQYF. The chain couples TRBV7-3 to TRBJ2-7, with 10 bases aligning to TRBD2. The CDR3 totals 14 residues. Per the germline V gene, CDR1 is SGHTA and CDR2 is FQGTGA.

This clonotype showed up many times. As DNA, the CDR3 is TGTGCCAGTACGTCTTCTCCAGATACGCAGTATTTT. Translated, it gives CASTSSPDTQYF. The chain joins TRBV19 to TRBJ2-3; D not resolved. The V gene lost 7 bases and the J gene lost 4 bases, with 9 bases spanning the gap. The germline gives CDR1 LNHDA, CDR2 SQIVND (reference sequence). The CDR3 totals 12 residues.

The sample holds a few counts of this clonotype. The rearrangement uses TRBV3-1 and TRBJ2-6; unclear D gene. Germline V lookup: CDR1 LGHDT, CDR2 YNNKEL (reference sequence). The CDR3 covers 18 residues. Trimming left V 0 bases short and J 0 bases short, with 12 bases between. This CDR3 is CASSQELNWRSGANVLTF. CDR3 DNA: TGTGCCAGCAGCCAAGAATTGAATTGGCGCTCTGGGGCCAACGTCCTGACTTTC.

This clonotype occurred many times. This chain joins TRBV5-1 and TRBJ2-5, with 7 bases aligning to TRBD1. CDR1 and CDR2 from the germline V gene are SGHRS and YFSETQ. V was clipped by 1 base and J by 9 bases; unmatched bases: 6. CDR3 length equals 13 residues. CDR3: CASSLWQGEPQYF. The CDR3 DNA reads TGCGCCAGCAGCTTGTGGCAGGGGGAACCCCAGTACTTC. Variable domain in full (rest from reference TRBV5-1 and TRBJ2-5): KAGVTQTPRYLIKTRGQQVTLSCSPISGHRSVSWYQQTPGQGLQFLFEYFSETQRNKGNFPGRFSGRQFSNSRSEMNVSTLELGDSALYLCASSLWQGEPQYFGPGTRLLVL.

This clonotype turned up a few times. The rearrangement uses TRBV24-1 and TRBJ2-7; D remains unclear. The CDR3 consists of 13 residues. V dropped 2 bases and J dropped 7 bases, with 11 bases sitting between them. Germline V gene data show CDR1 as KGHDR and CDR2 as SFDVKD. The CDR3 spells CATSDSNLGEQYF. The DNA of the CDR3 is TGTGCCACCAGTGATTCGAATCTCGGGGAGCAGTACTTC.

This clonotype has a handful of counts. This rearrangement joins TRBV30 to TRBJ2-1; tentative D call: TRBD2 (6 bases). Per germline, CDR1 GTSNPN and CDR2 SVGIG (reference sequence). This CDR3 comprises 15 residues. V lost 4 bases to trimming and J lost 0 bases, with 13 bases between them. CDR3 sequence: CAWTRDFGSYNEQFF. The CDR3 DNA is TGTGCCTGGACCAGGGACTTCGGCTCCTACAATGAGCAGTTCTTC.

This clonotype was seen many times. This sequence joins TRBV11-2 and TRBJ2-1, with no clear D. This CDR3 region has 14 residues. Germline assignment: CDR1 SGHAT and CDR2 FQNNGV. With 5 bases removed from V and 5 bases from J, the gap between germline ends came to 13 bases. The CDR3: CASSPGPPNNEQFF. The CDR3 DNA reads as TGTGCCAGCAGCCCCGGACCCCCCAACAATGAGCAGTTCTTC.

This chain links TRBV14 with TRBJ1-2; D might be TRBD1 (5 bases). Germline V lookup: CDR1 SGHDN, CDR2 FVKESK. V lost 0 bases and J 2 bases, leaving 13 bases between the germline ends. The CDR3 is 16 residues long. The CDR3 reads CASSQDLFGANYGYTF. The CDR3 coding sequence is TGTGCCAGCAGCCAAGATCTATTCGGGGCAAACTATGGCTACACCTTC.

The chain links TRBV14 to TRBJ2-7, with 7 bases that match TRBD2. The CDR3 is made up of 15 amino acids. Germline-derived CDR1 and CDR2 are SGHDN and FVKESK. The ends lost 5 bases at V and 0 bases at J; junction bases unmatched: 7. Here the CDR3 reads CASSALAGSSYEQYF. CDR3 bases: TGTGCCAGCAGCGCATTAGCGGGCAGCTCCTACGAGCAGTACTTC.

This clonotype was picked up many times. V and J are TRBV20-1 and TRBJ2-7; possibly TRBD1 for D (5 bases). The length of the CDR3 is 13 residues. Trimming removed 2 bases from V and 1 base from J, with 9 bases in between. CDR1 DFQATT and CDR2 SNEGSKA come from the germline V gene (reference sequence). The DNA for the CDR3 is TGCAGTGCTAGAACTCCAGGGTCCTACGAGCAGTACTTC. Translation: CSARTPGSYEQYF.

A word on this clonotype: One junction end disagrees with the germline gene, perhaps due to a read error. The J gene is TRBJ1-1, the V gene TRBV19; D gene unclear. Germline V lookup: CDR1 LNHDA, CDR2 SQIVND (reference sequence). This CDR3 has 13 residues. CDR3 residues: CASRIGLNAEASF. DNA of the CDR3: TGTGCCAGTAGGATCGGATTAAACGCTGAAGCTTCCTTT.

The chain couples TRBV5-1 to TRBJ2-5; 12 nucleotides match TRBD1. CDR1 SGHRS and CDR2 YFSETQ come from the germline V gene. The CDR3 is made up of 17 amino acids. Trimming at V came to 0 bases and at J to 6 bases, leaving 9 bases not matched to a gene. Here the CDR3 DNA reads TGCGCCAGCAGCTTGGATGCCGGGGACAGGGGGCGGCAGACCCAGTACTTC. It is translated as CASSLDAGDRGRQTQYF.

The chain has TRBV4-2 and TRBJ2-1; D not certain. Trimming cost V 0 bases and J 1 base, with 7 bases left between them. In germline, CDR1 is LGHNA, CDR2 YNFKEQ. The CDR3 sequence is 15 residues long. In DNA, the CDR3 is TGTGCCAGCAGCCAAGATAGGTATTCCTACAATGAGCAGTTCTTC. Translating it yields CASSQDRYSYNEQFF.

There are many counts of this clonotype. The chain couples TRBV12-3 or TRBV12-4 to TRBJ1-1; D is unresolved. The CDR3 extends over 14 amino acids. V was pared by 5 bases and J by 3 bases, with 13 bases between. The CDR3 DNA follows: TGTGCCAGCAGTGAAAAGGACCCTGACACTGAAGCTTTCTTT. Translated, it gives CASSEKDPDTEAFF.

The rearrangement joins TRBV7-9 to TRBJ2-5; the match to TRBD2 covers 14 bases. Germline lookup yields CDR1 SEHNR and CDR2 FQNEAQ (reference sequence). CDR3 size: 18 residues. Trimming at V came to 4 bases and at J to 7 bases, leaving 14 bases not matched to a gene. This CDR3 reads CASSSQRGLAGEEGTQYF. The CDR3 bases are TGTGCCAGCAGCTCCCAGAGGGGACTAGCGGGAGAGGAGGGGACCCAGTACTTC.